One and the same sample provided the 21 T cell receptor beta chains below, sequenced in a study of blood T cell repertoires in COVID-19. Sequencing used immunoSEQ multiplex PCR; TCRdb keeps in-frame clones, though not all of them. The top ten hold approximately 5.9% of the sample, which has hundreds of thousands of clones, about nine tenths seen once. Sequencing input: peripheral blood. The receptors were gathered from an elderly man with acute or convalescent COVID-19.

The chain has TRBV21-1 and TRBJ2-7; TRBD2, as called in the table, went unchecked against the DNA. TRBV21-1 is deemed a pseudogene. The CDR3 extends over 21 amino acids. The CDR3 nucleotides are TGTGCCCGCCCCCGGACAGGCCTGGGACTAGCGGGGATTGGGGGCTCCTACGAGCAGTACGTC. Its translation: CARPRTGLGLAGIGGSYEQYV.

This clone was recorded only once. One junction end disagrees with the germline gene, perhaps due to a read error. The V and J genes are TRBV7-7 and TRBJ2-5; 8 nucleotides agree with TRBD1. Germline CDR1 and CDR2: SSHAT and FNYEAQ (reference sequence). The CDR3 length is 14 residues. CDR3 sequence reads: CASSLAGQGETQYF. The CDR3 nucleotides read TGTGCTAGCAGCTTAGCCGGACAGGGCGAGACCCAGTACTTC.

The CDR3 protein is CASSYRDPRQETQYF. In DNA, the CDR3 is TGTGCCAGCAGTTACAGGGACCCCCGCCAAGAGACCCAGTACTTC. J is TRBJ2-5 and V is TRBV2, with D perhaps TRBD1 (6 bases). There are 15 residues in the CDR3. V lost 5 bases and J lost 1, with 14 bases in between. CDR1 is SNHLY and CDR2 is FYNNEI in the germline V gene. The full variable domain, completed using reference TRBV2 and TRBJ2-5, is EPEVTQTPSHQVTQMGQEVILRCVPISNHLYFYWYRQILGQKVEFLVSFYNNEISEKSEIFDDQFSVERPDGSNFTLKIRSTKLEDSAMYFCASSYRDPRQETQYFGPGTRLLVL.

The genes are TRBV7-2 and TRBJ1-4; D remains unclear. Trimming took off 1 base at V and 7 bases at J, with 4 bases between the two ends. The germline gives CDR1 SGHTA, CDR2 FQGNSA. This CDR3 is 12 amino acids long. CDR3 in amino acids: CASSLVGEKLFF. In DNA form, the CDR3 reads TGTGCCAGCAGCTTAGTCGGTGAAAAACTGTTTTTT.

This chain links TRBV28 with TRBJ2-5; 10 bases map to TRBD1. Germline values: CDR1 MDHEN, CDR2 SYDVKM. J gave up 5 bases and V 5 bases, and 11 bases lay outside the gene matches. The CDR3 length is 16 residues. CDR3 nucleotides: TGTGCCAGCAGTCCCGGGGGGACAGGGGTTCTTGAGACCCAGTACTTC. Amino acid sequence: CASSPGGTGVLETQYF.

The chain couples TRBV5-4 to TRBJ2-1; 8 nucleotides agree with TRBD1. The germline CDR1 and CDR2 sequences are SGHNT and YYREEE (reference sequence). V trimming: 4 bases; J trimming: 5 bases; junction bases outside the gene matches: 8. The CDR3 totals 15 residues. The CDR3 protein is CASSSRQGNHNEQFF. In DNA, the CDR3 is TGTGCCAGCAGCAGCAGACAGGGGAACCACAATGAGCAGTTCTTC.

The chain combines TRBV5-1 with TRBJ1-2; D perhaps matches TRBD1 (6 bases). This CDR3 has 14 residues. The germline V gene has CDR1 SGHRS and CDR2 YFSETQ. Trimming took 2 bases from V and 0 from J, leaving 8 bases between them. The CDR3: CASSFGTTNYGYTF. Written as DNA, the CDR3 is TGCGCCAGCAGCTTCGGGACAACTAACTATGGCTACACCTTC.

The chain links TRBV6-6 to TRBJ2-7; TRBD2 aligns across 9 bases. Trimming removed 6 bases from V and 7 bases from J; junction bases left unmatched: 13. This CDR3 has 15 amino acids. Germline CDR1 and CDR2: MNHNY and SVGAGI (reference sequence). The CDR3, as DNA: TGTGCCAGCAGCGAGGGGGTAGCGGGAGCGGGGGAGCAGTACGTC. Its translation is CASSEGVAGAGEQYV.

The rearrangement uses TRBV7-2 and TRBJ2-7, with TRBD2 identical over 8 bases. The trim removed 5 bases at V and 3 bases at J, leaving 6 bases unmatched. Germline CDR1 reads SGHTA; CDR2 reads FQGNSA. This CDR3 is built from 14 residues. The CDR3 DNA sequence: TGTGCCAGCAGCCCGACGGGACTAGTCTACGAGCAGTACTTC. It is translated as CASSPTGLVYEQYF.

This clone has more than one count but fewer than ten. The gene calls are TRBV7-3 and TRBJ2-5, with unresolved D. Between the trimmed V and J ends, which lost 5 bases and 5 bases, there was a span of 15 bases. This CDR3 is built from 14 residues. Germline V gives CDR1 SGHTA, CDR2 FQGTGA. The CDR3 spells CASSLTPREETQYF. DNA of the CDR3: TGTGCCAGCAGCCTGACACCAAGAGAGGAGACCCAGTACTTC. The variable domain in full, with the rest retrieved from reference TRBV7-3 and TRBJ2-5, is GAGVSQTPSNKVTEKGKYVELRCDPISGHTALYWYRQSLGQGPEFLIYFQGTGAADDSGLPNDRFFAVRPEGSVSTLKIQRTERGDSAVYLCASSLTPREETQYFGPGTRLLVL.

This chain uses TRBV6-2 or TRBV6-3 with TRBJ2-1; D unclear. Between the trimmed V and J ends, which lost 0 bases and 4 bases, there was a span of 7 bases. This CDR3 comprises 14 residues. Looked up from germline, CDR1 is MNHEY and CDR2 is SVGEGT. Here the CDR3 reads CASSYSSLYNEQFF. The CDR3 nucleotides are TGTGCCAGCAGTTACTCGAGCCTATACAATGAGCAGTTCTTC.

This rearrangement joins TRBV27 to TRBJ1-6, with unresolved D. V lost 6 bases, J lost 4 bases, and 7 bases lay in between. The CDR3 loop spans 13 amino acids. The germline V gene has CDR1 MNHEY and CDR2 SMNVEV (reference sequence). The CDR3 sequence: CASSRIYNSPLHF. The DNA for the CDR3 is TGTGCCAGCAGCAGGATTTATAATTCACCCCTCCACTTT.

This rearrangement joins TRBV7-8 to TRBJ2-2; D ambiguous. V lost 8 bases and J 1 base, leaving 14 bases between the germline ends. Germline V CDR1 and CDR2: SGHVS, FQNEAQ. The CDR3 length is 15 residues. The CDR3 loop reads CASHPEQQNTGELFF. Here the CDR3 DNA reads TGTGCCAGCCACCCGGAGCAGCAGAACACCGGGGAGCTGTTTTTT.

The CDR3 DNA reads TGTGCCAGCAGTTCCTTGAACCGGGACAGGGGGGGCTATGGCTACACCTTC. Encoded protein: CASSSLNRDRGGYGYTF. This chain joins TRBV28 and TRBJ1-2; 11 positions agree with TRBD1. J lost 4 bases, V lost 4 bases, and 11 bases had no gene match. Looked up from germline, CDR1 is MDHEN and CDR2 is SYDVKM. This CDR3 is 17 amino acids long.

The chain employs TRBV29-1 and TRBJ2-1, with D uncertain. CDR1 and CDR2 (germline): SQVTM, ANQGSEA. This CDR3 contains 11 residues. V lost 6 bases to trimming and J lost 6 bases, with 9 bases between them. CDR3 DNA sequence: TGCAGCGTAGCCCTGGTCAATGAGCAGTTCTTC. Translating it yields CSVALVNEQFF.

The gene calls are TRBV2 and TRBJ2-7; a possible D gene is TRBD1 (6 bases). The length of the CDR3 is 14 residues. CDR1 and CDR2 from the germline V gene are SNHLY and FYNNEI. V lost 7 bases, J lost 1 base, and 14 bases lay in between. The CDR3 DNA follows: TGTGCCAGCAACAAACAGGGAAGTTCCTACGAGCAGTACTTC. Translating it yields CASNKQGSSYEQYF.

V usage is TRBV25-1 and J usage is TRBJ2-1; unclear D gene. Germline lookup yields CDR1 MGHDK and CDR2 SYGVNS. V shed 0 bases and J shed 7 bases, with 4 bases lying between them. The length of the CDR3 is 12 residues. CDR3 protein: CASSEYINEQFF. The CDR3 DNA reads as TGTGCCAGCAGTGAATATATAAATGAGCAGTTCTTC. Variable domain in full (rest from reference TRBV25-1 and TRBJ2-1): EADIYQTPRYLVIGTGKKITLECSQTMGHDKMYWYQQDPGMELHLIHYSYGVNSTEKGDLSSESTVSRIRTEHFPLTLESARPSHTSQYLCASSEYINEQFFGPGTRLTVL.

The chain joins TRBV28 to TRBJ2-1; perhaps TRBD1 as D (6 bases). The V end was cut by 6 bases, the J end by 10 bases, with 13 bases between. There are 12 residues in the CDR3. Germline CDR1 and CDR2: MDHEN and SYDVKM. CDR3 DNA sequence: TGTGCCAGCAGACTACAGGGTTGGGAGCAGTTCTTC. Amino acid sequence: CASRLQGWEQFF.

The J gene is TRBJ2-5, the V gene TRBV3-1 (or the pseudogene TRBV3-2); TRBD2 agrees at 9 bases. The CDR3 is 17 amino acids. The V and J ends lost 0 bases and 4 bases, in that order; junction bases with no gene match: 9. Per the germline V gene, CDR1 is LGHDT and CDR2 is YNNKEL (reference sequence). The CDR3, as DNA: TGTGCCAGCAGCCAAGACCGGTTTCTAGCGGGAACAGAGACCCAGTACTTC. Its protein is CASSQDRFLAGTETQYF.

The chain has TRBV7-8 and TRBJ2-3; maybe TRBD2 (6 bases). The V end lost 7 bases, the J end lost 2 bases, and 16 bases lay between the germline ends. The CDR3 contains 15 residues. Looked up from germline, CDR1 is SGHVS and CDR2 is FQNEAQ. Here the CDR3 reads CASTPRGGPTDTQYF. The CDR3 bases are TGTGCCAGCACCCCCCGTGGAGGGCCCACAGATACGCAGTATTTT.

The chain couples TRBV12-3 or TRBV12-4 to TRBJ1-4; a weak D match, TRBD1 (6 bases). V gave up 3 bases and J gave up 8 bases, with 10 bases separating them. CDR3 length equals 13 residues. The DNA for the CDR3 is TGTGCCAGCAGTTTTATCAGGGGCGAAAAACTGTTTTTT. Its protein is CASSFIRGEKLFF.